This is a list of T cell receptor beta chains from one sample in a study of blood T cells in healthy people across ages. A single record per CDR3 protein comes from TCRdb applying MiXCR to the 5' RACE reads. The table shows some 900,000 distinct CDR3 sequences, with 48% occurring only once. Sequencing input: blood. The receptors derive from a man aged 25-45 years in good health. Both conserved end residues are part of each CDR3. The D gene is left open where the match is weak. Size is stated for part of the rows, as once, few or many counts, or as a class when the clone is expanded.

clone_size: few; d_call: TRBD1; v_call: TRBV10-3; j_call: TRBJ1-2; cdr3_aa: CAISDRQGGGYTF; cdr3_nt: TGTGCCATCAGTGATCGACAGGGGGGCGGCTACACCTTC
clone_size: once; d_call: NA; v_call: TRBV20-1; j_call: TRBJ2-5; cdr3_aa: CSAHQHLQETQYF; cdr3_nt: TGCAGCGCTCATCAGCACCTACAAGAGACCCAGTACTTC
clone_size: NA; d_call: NA; v_call: TRBV3-1; j_call: TRBJ2-6; cdr3_aa: CASSQGAPSGANVLTF; cdr3_nt: TGTGCCAGCAGCCAGGGGGCGCCTTCTGGGGCCAACGTCCTGACTTTC
clone_size: NA; d_call: NA; v_call: TRBV28; j_call: TRBJ1-2; cdr3_aa: CASSLSRGDYGYTF; cdr3_nt: TGTGCCAGCAGTTTAAGCAGGGGTGACTATGGCTACACCTTC
clone_size: few; d_call: NA; v_call: TRBV11-1; j_call: TRBJ2-3; cdr3_aa: CASLEGGYTDTQYF; cdr3_nt: TGTGCCAGTCTCGAAGGGGGATACACAGATACGCAGTATTTT
clone_size: NA; d_call: NA; v_call: TRBV12-3/TRBV12-4; j_call: TRBJ2-1; cdr3_aa: CASSLGTIPNEQFF; cdr3_nt: TGTGCCAGCAGTTTGGGGACGATCCCCAATGAGCAGTTCTTC
clone_size: NA; d_call: TRBD2; v_call: TRBV15; j_call: TRBJ2-5; cdr3_aa: CATSRDRASGANEQYF; cdr3_nt: TGTGCCACCAGCAGAGATAGGGCTAGCGGGGCCAATGAGCAGTACTTC
clone_size: NA; d_call: NA; v_call: TRBV14; j_call: TRBJ2-3; cdr3_aa: CASSQEETWSTDTQYF; cdr3_nt: TGTGCCAGCAGCCAAGAAGAGACCTGGTCGACGGATACGCAGTATTTT
clone_size: NA; d_call: NA; v_call: TRBV4-3; j_call: TRBJ1-6; cdr3_aa: CASSQWGYNSPLHF; cdr3_nt: TGCGCCAGCAGCCAGTGGGGGTATAATTCACCCCTCCACTTT
clone_size: NA; d_call: NA; v_call: TRBV11-2; j_call: TRBJ2-3; cdr3_aa: CASSLVRGAGSDTQYF; cdr3_nt: TGTGCCAGCAGCTTAGTACGGGGGGCGGGTTCAGATACGCAGTATTTT
clone_size: NA; d_call: NA; v_call: TRBV7-9; j_call: TRBJ2-6; cdr3_aa: CASSSNAQVSGANVLTF; cdr3_nt: TGTGCCAGCAGCTCGAATGCCCAGGTCTCTGGGGCCAACGTCCTGACTTTC
clone_size: NA; d_call: TRBD2; v_call: TRBV5-4; j_call: TRBJ2-1; cdr3_aa: CASTMVPSGNEQFF; cdr3_nt: TGTGCCAGCACCATGGTCCCTAGCGGCAATGAGCAGTTCTTC
clone_size: few; d_call: TRBD1; v_call: TRBV28; j_call: TRBJ2-7; cdr3_aa: CASSLSGTGNEQYF; cdr3_nt: TGTGCCAGCAGTTTGTCCGGGACAGGGAACGAGCAGTACTTC
clone_size: NA; d_call: NA; v_call: TRBV29-1; j_call: TRBJ2-1; cdr3_aa: CSVQGRGANEQFF; cdr3_nt: TGCAGCGTTCAGGGTAGAGGGGCGAATGAGCAGTTCTTC
clone_size: few; d_call: NA; v_call: TRBV20-1; j_call: TRBJ2-7; cdr3_aa: CSARVGGRYDEQYF; cdr3_nt: TGCAGTGCTAGAGTGGGGGGGCGTTATGACGAGCAGTACTTC